The sequence of this TCR beta chain was determined in a study of shared clonotypes between healthy human individuals. Study-level background: For every donor, three CD4 naive, three CD4 memory, two CD8 naive and one CD8 memory plates were used. Whole-study results and caveats: Across a handful of donors, naive CD4 shared around 5.3%, naive CD8 more than 3%, memory CD4 over 2%, memory CD8 0.4%. What naive subsets generally showed was a larger estimated richness than memory subsets showed.

The V gene lost 4 bases and the J gene lost 1 base, with 12 bases spanning the gap. Germline CDR1 reads MGHRA; CDR2 reads YSYEKL. The CDR3 has 15 residues. Assay runs were performed at deep level. This table comes from immunoSEQ multiplex PCR, and its TCRdb copy is limited to in-frame clones, with some not included. The sample shows roughly 2.1 million clones, about 93% of them seen only once. CD8 cells regarded as naive lacked CD45RO, were positively chosen for CCR7, and omitted terminally differentiated effector memory CD45RA+ cells. A remark on this clone: As yet, its antigen is unknown.

The sample taken for sequencing was naive CD8+ T cells from PBMCs. V gene TRBV4-1 combines with J gene TRBJ2-3; perhaps TRBD1 as D (5 bases). This sequence was found in a young man in good health. Some clones in this sample may be carry-over from other donors' samples. The chain's CDR3 is CASSPTGSRTDTQYF. The CDR3 region has the DNA TGCGCCAGCAGCCCTACAGGTTCGCGCACAGATACGCAGTATTTT.